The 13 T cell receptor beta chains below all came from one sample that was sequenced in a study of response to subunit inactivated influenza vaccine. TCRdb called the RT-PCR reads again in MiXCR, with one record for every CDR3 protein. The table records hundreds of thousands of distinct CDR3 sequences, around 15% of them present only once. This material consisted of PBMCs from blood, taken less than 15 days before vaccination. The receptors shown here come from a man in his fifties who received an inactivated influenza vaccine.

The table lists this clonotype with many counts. The CDR3 DNA is TGTGCCAGCAGCAAAGCCGCGATCTTCCAACAGGGGAATCAGCCCCAGCATTTT. It codes for CASSKAAIFQQGNQPQHF. The rearrangement joins TRBV21-1 to TRBJ1-5; TRBD1, the D gene given by the table, was not confirmed from the DNA. TRBV21-1 is a pseudogene segment. The CDR3 consists of 18 residues.

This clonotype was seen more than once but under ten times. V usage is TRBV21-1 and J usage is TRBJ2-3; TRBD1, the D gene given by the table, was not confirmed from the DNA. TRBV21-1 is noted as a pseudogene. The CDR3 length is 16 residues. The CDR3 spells CASRHRQHSSTDTQYF. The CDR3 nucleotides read TGTGCCAGCAGACACCGACAGCACTCTAGCACAGATACGCAGTATTTT.

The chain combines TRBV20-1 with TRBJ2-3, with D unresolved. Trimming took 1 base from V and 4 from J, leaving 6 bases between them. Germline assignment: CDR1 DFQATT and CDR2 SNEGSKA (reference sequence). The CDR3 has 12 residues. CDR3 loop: CSARGQADTQYF. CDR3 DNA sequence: TGCAGTGCTAGAGGTCAGGCAGATACGCAGTATTTT.

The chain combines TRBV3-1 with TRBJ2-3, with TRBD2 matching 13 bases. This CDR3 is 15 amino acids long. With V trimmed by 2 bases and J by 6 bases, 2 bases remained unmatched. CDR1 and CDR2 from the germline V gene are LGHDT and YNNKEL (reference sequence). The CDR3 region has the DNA TGTGCCAGCAGCCAAACGACTAGCGGGGGGGATACGCAGTATTTT. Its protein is CASSQTTSGGDTQYF.

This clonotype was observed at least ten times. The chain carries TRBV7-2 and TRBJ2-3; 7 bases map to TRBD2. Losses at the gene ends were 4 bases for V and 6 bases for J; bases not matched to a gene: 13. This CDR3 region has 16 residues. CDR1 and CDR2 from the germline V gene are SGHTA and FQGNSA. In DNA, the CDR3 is TGTGCCAGCAGCTGGGGGGGACTGCCCCTTGGTGATACGCAGTATTTT. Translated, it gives CASSWGGLPLGDTQYF. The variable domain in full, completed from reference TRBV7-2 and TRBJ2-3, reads GAGVSQSPSNKVTEKGKDVELRCDPISGHTALYWYRQSLGQGLEFLIYFQGNSAPDKSGLPSDRFSAERTGGSVSTLTIQRTQQEDSAVYLCASSWGGLPLGDTQYFGPGTRLTVL.

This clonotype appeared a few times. CDR3 in amino acids: CRSPPKTSNTEAFF. The CDR3 nucleotides are TGCAGGAGTCCCCCAAAAACTTCGAACACTGAAGCTTTCTTT. The chain combines TRBV20-1 with TRBJ1-1; D ambiguous. Germline loops: CDR1 DFQATT, CDR2 SNEGSKA (reference sequence). CDR3 length equals 14 residues.

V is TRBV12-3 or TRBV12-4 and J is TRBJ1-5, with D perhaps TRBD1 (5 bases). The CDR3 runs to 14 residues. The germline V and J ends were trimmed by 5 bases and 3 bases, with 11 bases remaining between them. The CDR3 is CASSIGTPNQPQHF. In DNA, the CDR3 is TGTGCCAGCAGTATCGGGACGCCCAATCAGCCCCAGCATTTT.

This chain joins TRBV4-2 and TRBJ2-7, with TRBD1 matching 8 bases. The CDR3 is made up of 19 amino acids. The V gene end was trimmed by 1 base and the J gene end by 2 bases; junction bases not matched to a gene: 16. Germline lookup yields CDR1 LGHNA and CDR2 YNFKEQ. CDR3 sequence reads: CASSQVAPMGTGFAYEQYF. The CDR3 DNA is TGTGCCAGCAGCCAAGTAGCCCCCATGGGGACAGGTTTCGCCTACGAGCAGTACTTC.

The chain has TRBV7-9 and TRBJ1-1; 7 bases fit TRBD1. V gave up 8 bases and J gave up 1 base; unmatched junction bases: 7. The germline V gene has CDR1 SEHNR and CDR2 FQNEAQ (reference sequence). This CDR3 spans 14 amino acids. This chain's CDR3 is CASGLGQENTEAFF. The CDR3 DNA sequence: TGTGCCAGCGGTCTTGGACAGGAGAACACTGAAGCTTTCTTT.

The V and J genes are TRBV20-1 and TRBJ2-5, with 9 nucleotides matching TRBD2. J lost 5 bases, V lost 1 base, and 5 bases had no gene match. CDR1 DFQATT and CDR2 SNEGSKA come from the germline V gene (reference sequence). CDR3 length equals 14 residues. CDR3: CSARGASGEETQYF. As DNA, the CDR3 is TGCAGTGCTAGAGGCGCTAGCGGGGAGGAGACCCAGTACTTC.

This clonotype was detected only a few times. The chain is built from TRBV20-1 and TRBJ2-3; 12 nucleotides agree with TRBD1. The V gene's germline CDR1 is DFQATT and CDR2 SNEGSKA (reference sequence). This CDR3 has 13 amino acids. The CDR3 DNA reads TGCAGGCCGGGACAGGGGGCCGAAGATACGCAGTATTTT. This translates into CRPGQGAEDTQYF.

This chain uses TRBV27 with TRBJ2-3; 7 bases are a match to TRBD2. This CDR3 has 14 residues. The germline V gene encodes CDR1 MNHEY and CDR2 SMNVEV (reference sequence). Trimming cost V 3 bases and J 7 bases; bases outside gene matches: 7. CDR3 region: CASSLGGIFYTQYF. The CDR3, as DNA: TGTGCCAGCAGTTTGGGGGGGATTTTTTATACGCAGTATTTT.

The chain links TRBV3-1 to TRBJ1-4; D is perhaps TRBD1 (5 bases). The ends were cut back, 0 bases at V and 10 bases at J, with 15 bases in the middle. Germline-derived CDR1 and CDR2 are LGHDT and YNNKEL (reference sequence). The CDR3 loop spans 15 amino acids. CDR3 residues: CASSQETQGYGKLFF. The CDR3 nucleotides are TGTGCCAGCAGCCAAGAAACCCAGGGTTATGGAAAACTGTTTTTT.